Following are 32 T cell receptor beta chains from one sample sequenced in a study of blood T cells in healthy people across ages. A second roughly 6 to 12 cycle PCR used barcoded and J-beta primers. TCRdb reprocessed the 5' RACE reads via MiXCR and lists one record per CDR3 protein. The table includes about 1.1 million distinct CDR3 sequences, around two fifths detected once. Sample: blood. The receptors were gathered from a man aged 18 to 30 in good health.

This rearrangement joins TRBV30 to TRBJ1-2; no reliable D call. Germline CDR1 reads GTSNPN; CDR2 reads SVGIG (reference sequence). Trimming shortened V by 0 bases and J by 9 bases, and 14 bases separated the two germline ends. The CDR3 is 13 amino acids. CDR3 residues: CAWSVGVEFSYTF. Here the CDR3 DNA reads TGTGCCTGGAGTGTAGGAGTGGAGTTTAGCTACACCTTC. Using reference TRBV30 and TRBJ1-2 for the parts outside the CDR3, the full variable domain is SQTIHQWPATLVQPVGSPLSLECTVEGTSNPNLYWYRQAAGRGLQLLFYSVGIGQISSEVPQNLSASRPQDRQFILSSKKLLLSDSGFYLCAWSVGVEFSYTFGSGTRLTVV.

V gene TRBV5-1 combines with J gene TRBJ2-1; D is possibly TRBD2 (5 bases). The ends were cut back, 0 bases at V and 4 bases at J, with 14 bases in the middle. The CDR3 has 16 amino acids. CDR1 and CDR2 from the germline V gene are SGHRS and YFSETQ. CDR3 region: CASSLARGDLYNEQFF. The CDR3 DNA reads TGCGCCAGCAGCTTGGCACGGGGTGACCTTTACAATGAGCAGTTCTTC.

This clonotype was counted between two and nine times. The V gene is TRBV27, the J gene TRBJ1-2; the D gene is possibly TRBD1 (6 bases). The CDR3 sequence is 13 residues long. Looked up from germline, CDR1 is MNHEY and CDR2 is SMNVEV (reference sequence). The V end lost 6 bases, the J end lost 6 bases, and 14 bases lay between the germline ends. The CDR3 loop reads CASSRPTGNGYTF. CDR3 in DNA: TGTGCCAGCAGCCGACCCACAGGGAATGGCTACACCTTC.

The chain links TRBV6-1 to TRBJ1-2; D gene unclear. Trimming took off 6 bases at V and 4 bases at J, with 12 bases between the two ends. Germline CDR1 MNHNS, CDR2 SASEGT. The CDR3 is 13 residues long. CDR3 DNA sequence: TGTGCCAGCAGCAAAGGTGGGGTCTATGGCTACACCTTC. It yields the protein CASSKGGVYGYTF.

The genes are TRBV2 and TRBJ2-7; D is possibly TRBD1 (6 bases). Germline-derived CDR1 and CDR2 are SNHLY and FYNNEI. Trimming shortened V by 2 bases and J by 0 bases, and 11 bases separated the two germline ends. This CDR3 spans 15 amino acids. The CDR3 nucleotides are TGTGCCAGCAGTGAATATGACAGGAGCTCCTACGAGCAGTACTTC. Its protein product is CASSEYDRSSYEQYF.

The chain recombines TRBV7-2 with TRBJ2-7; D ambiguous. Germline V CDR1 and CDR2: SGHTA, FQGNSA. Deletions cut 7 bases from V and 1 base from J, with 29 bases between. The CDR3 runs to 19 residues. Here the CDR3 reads CASNIIISENKIQSYEQYF. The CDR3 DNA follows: TGTGCCAGCAACATTATCATCAGCGAGAACAAAATACAATCCTACGAGCAGTACTTC.

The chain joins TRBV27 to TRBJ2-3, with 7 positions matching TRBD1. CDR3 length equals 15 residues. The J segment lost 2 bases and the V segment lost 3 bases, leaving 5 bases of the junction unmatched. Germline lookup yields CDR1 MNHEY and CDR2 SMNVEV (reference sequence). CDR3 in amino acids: CASSLSGQHTDTQYF. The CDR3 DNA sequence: TGTGCCAGCAGTTTGTCGGGACAGCACACAGATACGCAGTATTTT.

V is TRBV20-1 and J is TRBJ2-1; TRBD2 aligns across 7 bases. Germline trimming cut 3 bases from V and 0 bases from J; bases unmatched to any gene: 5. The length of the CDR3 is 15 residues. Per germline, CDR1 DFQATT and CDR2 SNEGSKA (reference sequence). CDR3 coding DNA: TGCAGTGCTAGGAGTGCTAGCGGCTCCTACAATGAGCAGTTCTTC. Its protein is CSARSASGSYNEQFF.

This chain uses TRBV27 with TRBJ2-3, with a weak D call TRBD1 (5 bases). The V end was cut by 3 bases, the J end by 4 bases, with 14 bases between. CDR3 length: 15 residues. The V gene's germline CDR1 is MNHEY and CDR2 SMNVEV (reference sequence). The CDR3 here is CASSFLRAYADTQYF. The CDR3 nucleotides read TGTGCCAGCAGTTTTCTCAGGGCTTACGCAGATACGCAGTATTTT.

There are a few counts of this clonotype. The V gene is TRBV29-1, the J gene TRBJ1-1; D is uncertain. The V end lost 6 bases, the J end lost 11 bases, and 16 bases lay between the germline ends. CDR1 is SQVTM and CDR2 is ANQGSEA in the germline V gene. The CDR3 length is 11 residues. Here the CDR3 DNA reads TGCAGCGTGGGAAGGACCTCGTGGGCTTTCTTT. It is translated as CSVGRTSWAFF. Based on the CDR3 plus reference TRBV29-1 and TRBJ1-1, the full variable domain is SAVISQKPSRDICQRGTSLTIQCQVDSQVTMMFWYRQQPGQSLTLIATANQGSEATYESGFVIDKFPISRPNLTFSTLTVSNMSPEDSSIYLCSVGRTSWAFFGQGTRLTVV.

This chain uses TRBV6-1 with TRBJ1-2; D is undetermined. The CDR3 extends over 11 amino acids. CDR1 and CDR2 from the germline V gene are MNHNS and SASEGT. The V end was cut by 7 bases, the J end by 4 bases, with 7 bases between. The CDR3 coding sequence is TGTGCCAGCAAGACTGTCTATGGCTACACCTTC. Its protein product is CASKTVYGYTF.

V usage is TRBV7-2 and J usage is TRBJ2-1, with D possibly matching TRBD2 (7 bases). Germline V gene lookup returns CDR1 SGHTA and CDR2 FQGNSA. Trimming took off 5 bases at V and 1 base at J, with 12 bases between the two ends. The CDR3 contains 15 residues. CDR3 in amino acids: CASSGGAGSYNEQFF. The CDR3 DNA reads TGTGCCAGCAGCGGGGGGGCAGGGTCCTACAATGAGCAGTTCTTC.

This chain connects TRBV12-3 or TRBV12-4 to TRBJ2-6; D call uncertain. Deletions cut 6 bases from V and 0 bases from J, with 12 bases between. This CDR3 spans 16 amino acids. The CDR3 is CASRTTGFSGANVLTF. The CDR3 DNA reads TGTGCCAGCAGAACCACCGGGTTCTCTGGGGCCAACGTCCTGACTTTC.

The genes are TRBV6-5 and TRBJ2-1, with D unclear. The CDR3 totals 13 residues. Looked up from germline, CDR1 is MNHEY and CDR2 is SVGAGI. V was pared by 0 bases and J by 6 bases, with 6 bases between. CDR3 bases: TGTGCCAGCAGTTACTCGATCAGCAATGAGCAGTTCTTC. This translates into CASSYSISNEQFF.

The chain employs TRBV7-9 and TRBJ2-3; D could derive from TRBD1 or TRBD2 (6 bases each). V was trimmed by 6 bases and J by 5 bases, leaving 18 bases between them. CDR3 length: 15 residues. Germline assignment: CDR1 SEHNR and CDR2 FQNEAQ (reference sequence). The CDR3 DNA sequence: TGTGCCAGCAGTCTAGGGACGGGGGCGAAAGATACGCAGTATTTT. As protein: CASSLGTGAKDTQYF. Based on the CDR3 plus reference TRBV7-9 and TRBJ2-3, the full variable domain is DTGVSQNPRHKITKRGQNVTFRCDPISEHNRLYWYRQTLGQGPEFLTYFQNEAQLEKSRLLSDRFSAERPKGSFSTLEIQRTEQGDSAMYLCASSLGTGAKDTQYFGPGTRLTVL.

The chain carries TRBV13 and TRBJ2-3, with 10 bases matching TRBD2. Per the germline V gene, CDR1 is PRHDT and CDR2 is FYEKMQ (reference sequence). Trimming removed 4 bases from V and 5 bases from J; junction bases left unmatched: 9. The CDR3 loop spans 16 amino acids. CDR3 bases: TGTGCCAGCAGCTCAGCGGGAGGGGTTTCGGGAGATACGCAGTATTTT. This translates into CASSSAGGVSGDTQYF.

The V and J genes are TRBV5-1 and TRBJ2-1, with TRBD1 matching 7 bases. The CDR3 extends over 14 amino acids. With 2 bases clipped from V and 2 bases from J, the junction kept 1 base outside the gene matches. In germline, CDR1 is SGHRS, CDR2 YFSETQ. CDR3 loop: CASSFGTAYNEQFF. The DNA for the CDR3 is TGCGCCAGCAGCTTCGGGACAGCCTACAATGAGCAGTTCTTC.

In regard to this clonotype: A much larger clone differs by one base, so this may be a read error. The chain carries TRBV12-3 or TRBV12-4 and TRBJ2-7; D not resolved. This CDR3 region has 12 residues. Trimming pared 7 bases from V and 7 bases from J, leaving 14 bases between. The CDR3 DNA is TGTGCCAGCACCACGATCGGCGATGAGCAGTACTTC. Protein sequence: CASTTIGDEQYF.

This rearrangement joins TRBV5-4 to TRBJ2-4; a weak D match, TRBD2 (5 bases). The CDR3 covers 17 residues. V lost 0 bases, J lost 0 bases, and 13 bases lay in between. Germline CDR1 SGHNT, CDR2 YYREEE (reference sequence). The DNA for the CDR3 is TGTGCCAGCAGCTTGGGAGGGTTCGGGGTAGCCAAAAACATTCAGTACTTC. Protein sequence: CASSLGGFGVAKNIQYF.

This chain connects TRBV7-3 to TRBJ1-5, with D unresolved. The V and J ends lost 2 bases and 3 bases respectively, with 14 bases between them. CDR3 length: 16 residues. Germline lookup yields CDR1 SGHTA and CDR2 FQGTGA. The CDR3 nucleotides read TGTGCCAGCAGCTTACCCCTTTTTCCCCCCAATCAGCCCCAGCATTTT. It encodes CASSLPLFPPNQPQHF.

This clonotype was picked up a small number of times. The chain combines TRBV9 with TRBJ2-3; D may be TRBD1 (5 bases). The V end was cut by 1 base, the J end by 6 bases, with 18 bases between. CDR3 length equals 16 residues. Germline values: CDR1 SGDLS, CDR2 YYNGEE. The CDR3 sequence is CASSVRSGHSGDTQYF. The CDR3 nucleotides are TGTGCCAGCAGCGTAAGATCAGGCCACTCAGGGGATACGCAGTATTTT.

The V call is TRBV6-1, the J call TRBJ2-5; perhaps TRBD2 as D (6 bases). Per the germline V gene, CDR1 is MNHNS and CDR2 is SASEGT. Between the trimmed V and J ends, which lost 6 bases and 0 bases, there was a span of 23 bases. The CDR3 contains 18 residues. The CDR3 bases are TGTGCCAGCAGCGACCCGCTAGACCAACTAGCAGACCAAGAGACCCAGTACTTC. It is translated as CASSDPLDQLADQETQYF.

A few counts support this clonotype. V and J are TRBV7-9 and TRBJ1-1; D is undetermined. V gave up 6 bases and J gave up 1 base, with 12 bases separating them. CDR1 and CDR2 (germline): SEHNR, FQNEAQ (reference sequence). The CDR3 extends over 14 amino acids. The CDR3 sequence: CASSSSSRNTEAFF. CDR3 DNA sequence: TGTGCCAGCAGTTCCAGTTCCCGGAACACTGAAGCTTTCTTT.

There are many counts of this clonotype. As DNA, the CDR3 is TGCAGTGCTAAGGCCGCAGCCAAAAACATTCAGTACTTC. Translation gives CSAKAAAKNIQYF. V usage is TRBV20-1 and J usage is TRBJ2-4; D remains unclear. The V gene lost 4 bases and the J gene lost 0 bases, with 7 bases spanning the gap. The germline V gene has CDR1 DFQATT and CDR2 SNEGSKA (reference sequence). The CDR3 length is 13 residues.

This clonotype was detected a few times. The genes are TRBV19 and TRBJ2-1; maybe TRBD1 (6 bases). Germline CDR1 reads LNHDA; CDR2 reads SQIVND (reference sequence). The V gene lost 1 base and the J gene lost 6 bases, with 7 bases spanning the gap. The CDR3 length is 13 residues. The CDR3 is CASSIGGLNEQFF. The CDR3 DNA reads TGTGCCAGTAGTATAGGGGGGCTCAATGAGCAGTTCTTC.

CDR3 DNA sequence: TGTGCCAGCAATAACGGGGTGAACACCGGGGAGCTGTTTTTT. This sequence encodes CASNNGVNTGELFF. The chain employs TRBV12-3 or TRBV12-4 and TRBJ2-2, with D maybe TRBD2 (5 bases). V lost 7 bases to trimming and J lost 1 base, with 10 bases between them. The CDR3 is made up of 14 amino acids.

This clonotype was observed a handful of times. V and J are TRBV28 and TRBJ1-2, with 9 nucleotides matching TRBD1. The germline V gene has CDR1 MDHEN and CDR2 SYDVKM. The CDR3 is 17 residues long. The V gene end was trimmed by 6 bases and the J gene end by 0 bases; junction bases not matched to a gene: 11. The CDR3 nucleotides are TGTGCCAGCAGCCCCGGGACAGGGCCTATAGCTAACTATGGCTACACCTTC. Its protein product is CASSPGTGPIANYGYTF.

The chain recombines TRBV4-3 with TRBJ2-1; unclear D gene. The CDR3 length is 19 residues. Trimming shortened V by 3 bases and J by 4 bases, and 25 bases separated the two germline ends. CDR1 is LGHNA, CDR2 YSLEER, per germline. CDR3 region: CASSHPTRSKRAPYNEQFF. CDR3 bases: TGCGCCAGCAGCCATCCGACCCGGTCAAAACGAGCGCCTTACAATGAGCAGTTCTTC.

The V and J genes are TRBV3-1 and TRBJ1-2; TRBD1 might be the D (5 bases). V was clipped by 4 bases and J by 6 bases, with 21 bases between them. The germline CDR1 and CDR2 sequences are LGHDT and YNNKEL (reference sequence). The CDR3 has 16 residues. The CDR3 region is CASSPVDAGKVNGYTF. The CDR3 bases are TGTGCCAGCAGCCCTGTTGATGCAGGGAAGGTAAATGGCTACACCTTC.

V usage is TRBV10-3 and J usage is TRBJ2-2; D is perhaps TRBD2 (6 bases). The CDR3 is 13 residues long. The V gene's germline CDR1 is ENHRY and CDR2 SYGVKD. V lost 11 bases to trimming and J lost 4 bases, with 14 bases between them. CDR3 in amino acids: CAVGGTGTGELFF. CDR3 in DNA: TGTGCCGTTGGGGGGACGGGCACCGGGGAGCTGTTTTTT.

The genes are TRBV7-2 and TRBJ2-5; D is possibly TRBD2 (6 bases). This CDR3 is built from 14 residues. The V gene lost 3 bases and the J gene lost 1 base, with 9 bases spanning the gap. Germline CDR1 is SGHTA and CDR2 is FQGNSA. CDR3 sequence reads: CASSFPGLQETQYF. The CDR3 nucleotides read TGTGCCAGCAGCTTTCCGGGACTCCAAGAGACCCAGTACTTC.

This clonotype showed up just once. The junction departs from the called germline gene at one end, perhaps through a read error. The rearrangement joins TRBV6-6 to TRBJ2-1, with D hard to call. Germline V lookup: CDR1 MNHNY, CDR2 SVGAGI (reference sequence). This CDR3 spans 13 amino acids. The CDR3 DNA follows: TGTGCCAGCTATGCCCTCACGGGCAATGAGCGGTTCTTC. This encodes CASYALTGNERFF.